The 12 T cell receptor beta chains given below trace back to one sample, sequenced in a study of T-cell memory formation after mild COVID-19. TCRdb reanalysed the 5' RACE reads using MiXCR and keeps one entry per CDR3 protein. The repertoire holds 130,000 to 150,000 distinct CDR3 sequences, with 6% to 6.5% as singletons. Sequencing was performed on PBMCs or a T cell subset sorted from them (not recorded which). Every receptor here comes from an adult woman who had mild COVID-19 (a few samples of this study predate the infection). Cell type and time point are not known.

This clonotype showed up just a few times. The chain has TRBV29-1 and TRBJ1-6; weak D call: TRBD1 (6 bases). From germline, CDR1 is SQVTM and CDR2 ANQGSEA. The CDR3 has 16 residues. Trimming cost V 4 bases and J 9 bases, with 22 bases left between them. The CDR3 DNA is TGCAGCGTTGTGTTTCCCAAGACAGGAGTGGGTTCACCCCTCCACTTT. It codes for CSVVFPKTGVGSPLHF.

The J gene is TRBJ2-7, the V gene TRBV20-1; the match to TRBD2 covers 11 bases. V lost 3 bases to trimming and J lost 4 bases; unmatched junction nucleotides: 8. The germline V gene has CDR1 DFQATT and CDR2 SNEGSKA (reference sequence). This CDR3 spans 15 amino acids. CDR3 sequence: CSARKPGLAEYEQYF. DNA of the CDR3: TGCAGTGCTAGGAAACCGGGACTAGCGGAGTACGAGCAGTACTTC.

This clonotype has more than one count but fewer than ten. The chain links TRBV20-1 to TRBJ2-2; TRBD2 matches 11 bases. Unmatched junction bases numbered 2, after V lost 1 base and J lost 1 base. This CDR3 is 16 amino acids long. Per germline, CDR1 DFQATT and CDR2 SNEGSKA (reference sequence). CDR3 loop: CSARGLAGRNTGELFF. The CDR3 nucleotides are TGCAGTGCTAGAGGACTAGCGGGGAGGAACACCGGGGAGCTGTTTTTT.

The chain uses TRBV12-3 or TRBV12-4 and TRBJ2-1; the D gene is possibly TRBD2 (5 bases). V lost 5 bases and J lost 0, with 11 bases in between. CDR3 length: 15 residues. CDR3 sequence: CASSARADSYNEQFF. The CDR3 DNA follows: TGTGCCAGCAGTGCCCGAGCGGACTCCTACAATGAGCAGTTCTTC.

The V call is TRBV11-2, the J call TRBJ2-4, with TRBD2 as a possible D gene (6 bases). The CDR3 has 14 residues. V gave up 6 bases and J gave up 0 bases, with 9 bases separating them. From germline, CDR1 is SGHAT and CDR2 FQNNGV. The CDR3 bases are TGTGCCAGCAGGGTGGGACTAGCCAAAAACATTCAGTACTTC. This gives the protein CASRVGLAKNIQYF.

This clonotype has just a few counts. The chain carries TRBV9 and TRBJ1-2; D gene unclear. V dropped 0 bases and J dropped 1 base, with 16 bases sitting between them. CDR1 is SGDLS and CDR2 is YYNGEE in the germline V gene. This CDR3 contains 17 residues. CDR3 amino acids: CASSVDNSLRLNYGYTF. CDR3 bases: TGTGCCAGCAGCGTAGACAACAGCCTGAGACTTAACTATGGCTACACCTTC.

This sequence joins TRBV20-1 and TRBJ2-3; D perhaps matches TRBD2 (7 bases). Looked up from germline, CDR1 is DFQATT and CDR2 is SNEGSKA (reference sequence). Deletions cut 6 bases from V and 1 base from J, with 17 bases between. The CDR3 contains 15 residues. The CDR3 region is CSAPGASGGTDTQYF. DNA for the CDR3: TGCAGTGCCCCGGGGGCTAGCGGTGGCACAGATACGCAGTATTTT.

At least ten counts were recorded for this clonotype. V and J are TRBV12-3 or TRBV12-4 and TRBJ1-6, with 10 bases lining up with TRBD1. V lost 6 bases, J lost 10 bases, and 6 bases stayed unmatched. The CDR3 is 14 amino acids. CDR3 coding DNA: TGTGCCAGCAGCCAGGGACAGGGGAACTCACCCCTCCACTTT. Its protein is CASSQGQGNSPLHF.

The sample holds a few counts of this clonotype. V gene TRBV12-3 or TRBV12-4 combines with J gene TRBJ2-5; 7 positions match TRBD1. This CDR3 is built from 16 residues. After removal of 1 base from V and 0 bases from J, the junction contained 5 bases not matched to a gene. The CDR3 reads CASSLGTGVYQETQYF. CDR3 bases: TGTGCCAGCAGTTTAGGGACAGGCGTTTACCAAGAGACCCAGTACTTC.

There are many counts of this clonotype. The junction does not match germline at one end; this may be a read error. The genes are TRBV7-7 and TRBJ1-5, with D maybe TRBD1 (6 bases). CDR3 length equals 16 residues. From germline, CDR1 is SSHAT and CDR2 FNYEAQ (reference sequence). CDR3 protein: CASSLTGGVGNQPQHF. Here the CDR3 DNA reads TGTGCTAGCAGCTTGACGGGGGGCGTGGGTAATCAGCCCCAGCATTTT.

The sample holds many counts of this clonotype. The V call is TRBV4-3, the J call TRBJ1-1; D unclear. Germline V gene data show CDR1 as LGHNA and CDR2 as YSLEER. The CDR3 loop spans 12 amino acids. The germline V and J ends were trimmed by 0 bases and 7 bases, with 6 bases remaining between them. This CDR3 is CASSQELGEAFF. The CDR3 DNA is TGCGCCAGCAGCCAAGAGTTGGGTGAAGCTTTCTTT.

This clonotype has a count of ten or more. The chain employs TRBV5-1 and TRBJ1-1; no clear D. The germline V gene has CDR1 SGHRS and CDR2 YFSETQ. V was shortened by 0 bases and J by 0 bases, with 6 bases between the two germline ends. CDR3 length equals 14 residues. CDR3 coding DNA: TGCGCCAGCAGCTTGGACAGCCTGAACACTGAAGCTTTCTTT. Translation gives CASSLDSLNTEAFF.